This T cell receptor (beta chain) came from a study of siplizumab effects on memory and regulatory T cells. Data came from immunoSEQ multiplex PCR; TCRdb stores just in-frame clones and leaves some out. This sample yields approximately 120,000 clones, of which 92% are seen a single time; 0.65% to 0.9% belongs to the top ten. A word on this clone: Its antigen is currently unknown.

The V gene's germline CDR1 is LGHNT and CDR2 FRNRAP. J lost 2 bases, V lost 1 base, and 7 bases had no gene match. The CDR3 extends over 16 amino acids. Study results and caveats: In the presence of siplizumab, alloreactive sequences traceable to unstimulated CD4+ memory cells were significantly reduced.

This TCR derives from a human donor in good health. J is TRBJ1-2 and V is TRBV12-5, with TRBD1 matching over 7 bases. Sequenced sample: Tregs sorted from blood. Here the CDR3 DNA reads TGTGCTAGTGGTTTGGGACAGGGTTGGTCGAACTATGGCTACACCTTC. Amino acids: CASGLGQGWSNYGYTF.